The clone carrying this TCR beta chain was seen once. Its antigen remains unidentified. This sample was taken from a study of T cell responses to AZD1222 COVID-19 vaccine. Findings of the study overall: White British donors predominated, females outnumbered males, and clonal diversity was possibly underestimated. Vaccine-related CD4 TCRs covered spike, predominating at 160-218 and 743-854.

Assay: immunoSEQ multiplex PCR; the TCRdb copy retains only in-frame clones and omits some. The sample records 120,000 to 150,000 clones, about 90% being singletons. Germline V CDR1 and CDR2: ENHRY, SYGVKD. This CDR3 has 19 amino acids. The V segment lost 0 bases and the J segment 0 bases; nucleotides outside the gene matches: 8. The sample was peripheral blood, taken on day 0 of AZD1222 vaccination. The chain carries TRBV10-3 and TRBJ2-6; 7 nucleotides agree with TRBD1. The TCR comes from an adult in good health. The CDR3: CAISESWTGRGSGANVLTF. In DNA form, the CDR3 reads TGTGCCATCAGTGAGTCGTGGACAGGAAGGGGCTCTGGGGCCAACGTCCTGACTTTC.